These T cell receptor beta chains were read from a single sample in a study of control samples from healthy donors and cancer patients. The repertoire was sequenced with immunoSEQ multiplex PCR; TCRdb's copy has only in-frame clones and lacks some. This sample has 55,000 to 75,000 clones, with 80% to 90% found just once. Sequenced input: PBMCs. The receptors stem from a woman in her forties or fifties with head and neck cancer. The CDR3 runs from the conserved cysteine through the conserved F or W. A D gene is named only where the DNA matches it firmly. Clone size, where shown, is once, few, many, or a class for clones that have expanded.

V: TRBV12-3/TRBV12-4; J: TRBJ1-1; D: .; size: .; CDR3: CASSEQENTEAFF; DNA: TGTGCCAGCAGCGAACAGGAGAACACTGAAGCTTTCTTT
V: TRBV6-5; J: TRBJ2-2; D: .; size: .; CDR3: CASTLGQTSTGELFF; DNA: TGTGCCAGCACGTTAGGACAGACCTCCACCGGGGAGCTGTTTTTT
V: TRBV3-1/TRBV3-2; J: TRBJ2-7; D: .; size: .; CDR3: CASSQDGGLAGHEQYF; DNA: TGTGCCAGCAGCCAAGACGGTGGGCTAGCAGGCCACGAGCAGTACTTC
V: TRBV6-2/TRBV6-3; J: TRBJ1-3; D: .; size: .; CDR3: CASSRVISGNTIYF; DNA: TGTGCCAGCAGCCGAGTCATCTCTGGAAACACCATATATTTT
V: TRBV4-1; J: TRBJ2-7; D: TRBD2; size: few; CDR3: CASSHLAGGTYEQYF; DNA: TGCGCCAGCAGCCACCTAGCGGGGGGCACCTACGAGCAGTACTTC
V: TRBV9; J: TRBJ1-3; D: TRBD1; size: .; CDR3: CASSPRTGTGNTIYF; DNA: TGTGCCAGCAGCCCCAGGACAGGGACTGGAAACACCATATATTTT
V: TRBV27; J: TRBJ2-7; D: TRBD1; size: .; CDR3: CASSRDRGSYEQYF; DNA: TGTGCCAGCAGCCGCGACAGGGGTTCCTACGAGCAGTACTTC
V: TRBV5-1; J: TRBJ2-7; D: TRBD1; size: .; CDR3: CASSSGQGPSYEQYF; DNA: TGCGCCAGCAGCTCGGGACAGGGACCGTCCTACGAGCAGTACTTC
V: TRBV27; J: TRBJ2-5; D: TRBD2; size: .; CDR3: CASRALGGGASETQYF; DNA: TGTGCCAGCAGGGCCCTTGGCGGGGGGGCCTCAGAGACCCAGTACTTC
V: TRBV10-3; J: TRBJ2-5; D: TRBD1; size: .; CDR3: CASRDTGGSETQYF; DNA: TGTGCCAGCCGAGACACAGGGGGCTCGGAGACCCAGTACTTC
V: TRBV9; J: TRBJ1-2; D: .; size: .; CDR3: CASSTIYGYTF; DNA: TGTGCCAGCAGCACCATATATGGCTACACCTTC
V: TRBV6-6; J: TRBJ1-5; D: TRBD1; size: .; CDR3: CASSFDRGRVVQPQHF; DNA: TGTGCCAGCAGTTTCGACAGGGGGCGAGTGGTTCAGCCCCAGCATTTT
V: TRBV30; J: TRBJ1-3; D: .; size: .; CDR3: CAWSVLPARSGNTIYF; DNA: TGTGCCTGGAGTGTACTCCCGGCGCGGTCTGGAAACACCATATATTTT
V: TRBV19; J: TRBJ1-1; D: .; size: .; CDR3: CASNSWAGSSEAFF; DNA: TGTGCCAGTAATTCATGGGCAGGGAGCTCTGAAGCTTTCTTT
V: TRBV30; J: TRBJ1-1; D: .; size: .; CDR3: CAWSRGASTEAFF; DNA: TGTGCCTGGAGTCGGGGGGCGAGCACTGAAGCTTTCTTT
V: TRBV27; J: TRBJ1-6; D: TRBD1; size: .; CDR3: CASSLSGNRGYNSPLHF; DNA: TGTGCCAGCAGTTTGAGTGGGAACAGGGGTTATAATTCACCCCTCCACTTT
V: TRBV2; J: TRBJ2-5; D: .; size: few; CDR3: CASSETGARETQYF; DNA: TGTGCCAGCAGTGAGACGGGCGCTCGGGAGACCCAGTACTTC
V: TRBV7-2; J: TRBJ2-5; D: .; size: .; CDR3: CASSAFSGRPGETQYF; DNA: TGTGCCAGCAGCGCCTTTAGTGGGCGGCCCGGGGAGACCCAGTACTTC
V: TRBV9; J: TRBJ1-3; D: TRBD1; size: once; CDR3: CASSVDGMGQGTGNTIYF; DNA: TGTGCCAGCAGCGTAGATGGGATGGGACAGGGTACTGGAAACACCATATATTTT
V: TRBV19; J: TRBJ2-7; D: TRBD2; size: .; CDR3: CASSIGLAAPYEQYF; DNA: TGTGCCAGTAGTATCGGGCTAGCGGCGCCCTACGAGCAGTACTTC
V: TRBV30; J: TRBJ2-7; D: .; size: .; CDR3: CAWEQSYYEQYF; DNA: TGTGCCTGGGAACAGAGCTACTACGAGCAGTACTTC
V: TRBV6-2/TRBV6-3; J: TRBJ2-2; D: .; size: .; CDR3: CASSYLRGSGGELFF; DNA: TGTGCCAGCAGTTACCTGAGGGGAAGTGGCGGGGAGCTGTTTTTT
V: TRBV2; J: TRBJ1-5; D: .; size: once; CDR3: CASSEGRGNQPQHF; DNA: TGTGCCAGCAGTGAGGGCAGGGGTAATCAGCCCCAGCATTTT
V: TRBV15; J: TRBJ2-5; D: .; size: .; CDR3: CATSGGGGLETQYF; DNA: TGTGCCACCAGCGGCGGTGGAGGGCTTGAGACCCAGTACTTC
V: TRBV29-1; J: TRBJ1-3; D: .; size: once; CDR3: CSVETGPSGNTIYF; DNA: TGCAGCGTTGAAACAGGACCCTCTGGAAACACCATATATTTT
V: TRBV3-1/TRBV3-2; J: TRBJ1-1; D: .; size: .; CDR3: CANSQGTEAFF; DNA: TGTGCCAACAGCCAGGGCACTGAAGCTTTCTTT
V: TRBV19; J: TRBJ1-5; D: .; size: .; CDR3: CASGNPDSYNQPQHF; DNA: TGTGCCAGTGGAAACCCCGACAGCTACAATCAGCCCCAGCATTTT
V: TRBV10-3; J: TRBJ1-1; D: .; size: .; CDR3: CAISEGLGNTEAFF; DNA: TGTGCCATCAGTGAGGGATTGGGGAACACTGAAGCTTTCTTT
V: TRBV2; J: TRBJ2-5; D: .; size: .; CDR3: CASNLGTRPQETQYF; DNA: TGTGCCAGCAATCTCGGAACAAGACCACAAGAGACCCAGTACTTC